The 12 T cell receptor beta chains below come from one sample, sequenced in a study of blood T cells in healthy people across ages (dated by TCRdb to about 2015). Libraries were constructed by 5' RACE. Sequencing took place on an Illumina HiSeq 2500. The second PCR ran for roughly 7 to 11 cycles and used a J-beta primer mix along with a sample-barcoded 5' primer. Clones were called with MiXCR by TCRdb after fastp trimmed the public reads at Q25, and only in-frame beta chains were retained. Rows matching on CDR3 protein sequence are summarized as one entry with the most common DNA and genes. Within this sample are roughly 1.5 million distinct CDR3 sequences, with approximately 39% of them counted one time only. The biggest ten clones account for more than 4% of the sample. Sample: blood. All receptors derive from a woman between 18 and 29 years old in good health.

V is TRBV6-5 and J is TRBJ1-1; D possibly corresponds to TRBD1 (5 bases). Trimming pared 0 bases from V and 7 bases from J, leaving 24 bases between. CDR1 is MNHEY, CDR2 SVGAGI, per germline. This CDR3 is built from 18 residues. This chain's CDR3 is CASSYSILRLGRGNEAFF. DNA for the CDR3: TGTGCCAGCAGTTACTCGATTCTCAGACTGGGACGGGGAAATGAAGCTTTCTTT.

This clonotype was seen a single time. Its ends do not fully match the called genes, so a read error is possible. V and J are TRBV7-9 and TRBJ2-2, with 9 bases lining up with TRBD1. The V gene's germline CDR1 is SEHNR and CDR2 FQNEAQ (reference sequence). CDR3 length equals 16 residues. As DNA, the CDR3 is TGTGCCAGCAGCCTCCGGGACAGGGCGTACACCGGGGGGCTGTTTTTT. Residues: CASSLRDRAYTGGLFF.

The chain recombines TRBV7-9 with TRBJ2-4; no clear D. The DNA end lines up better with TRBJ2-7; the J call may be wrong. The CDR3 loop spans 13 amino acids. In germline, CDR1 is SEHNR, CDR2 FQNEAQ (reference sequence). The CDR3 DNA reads TGTGCCAGCAGCTTTATGGAAGCCTACGAGCAGTACTTC. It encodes CASSFMEAYEQYF.

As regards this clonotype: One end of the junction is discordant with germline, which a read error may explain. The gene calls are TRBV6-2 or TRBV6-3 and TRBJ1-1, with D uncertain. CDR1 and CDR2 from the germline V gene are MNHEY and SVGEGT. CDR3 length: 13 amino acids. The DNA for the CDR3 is TGTGCCAGCAGTGACTCGATGACGACTGAAGCTTTCTTT. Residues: CASSDSMTTEAFF.

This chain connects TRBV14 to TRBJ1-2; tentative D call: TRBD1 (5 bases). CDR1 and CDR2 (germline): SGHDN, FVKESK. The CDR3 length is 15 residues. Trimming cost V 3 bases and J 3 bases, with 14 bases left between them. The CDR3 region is CASSQLRDGHYGYTF. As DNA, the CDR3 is TGTGCCAGCAGCCAGCTACGGGACGGACACTATGGCTACACCTTC.

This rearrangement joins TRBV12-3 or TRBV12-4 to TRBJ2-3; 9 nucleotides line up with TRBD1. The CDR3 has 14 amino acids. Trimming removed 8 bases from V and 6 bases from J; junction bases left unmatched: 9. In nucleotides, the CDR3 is TGTGCCAGCCTCCGGGACAGGGTGCGGGATACGCAGTATTTT. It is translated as CASLRDRVRDTQYF.

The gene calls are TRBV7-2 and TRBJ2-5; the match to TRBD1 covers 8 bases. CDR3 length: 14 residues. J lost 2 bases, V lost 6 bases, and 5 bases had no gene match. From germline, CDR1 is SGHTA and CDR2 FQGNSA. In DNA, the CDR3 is TGTGCCAGCAGACGGGACAGGATACAAGAGACCCAGTACTTC. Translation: CASRRDRIQETQYF.

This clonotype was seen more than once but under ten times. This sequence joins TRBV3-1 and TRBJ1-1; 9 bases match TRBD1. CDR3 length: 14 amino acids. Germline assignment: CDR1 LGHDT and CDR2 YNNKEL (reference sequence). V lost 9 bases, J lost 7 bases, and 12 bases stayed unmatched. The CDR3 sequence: CASKGQGGFGEAFF. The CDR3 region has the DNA TGTGCCAGTAAGGGACAGGGCGGGTTCGGTGAAGCTTTCTTT.

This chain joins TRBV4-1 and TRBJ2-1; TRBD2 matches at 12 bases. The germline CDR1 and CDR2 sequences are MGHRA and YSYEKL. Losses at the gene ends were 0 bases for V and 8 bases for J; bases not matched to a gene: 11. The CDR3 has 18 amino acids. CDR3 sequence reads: CASSQDRLGASGGDEQFF. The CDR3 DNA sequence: TGCGCCAGCAGCCAAGATCGGCTAGGGGCTAGCGGGGGGGATGAGCAGTTCTTC.

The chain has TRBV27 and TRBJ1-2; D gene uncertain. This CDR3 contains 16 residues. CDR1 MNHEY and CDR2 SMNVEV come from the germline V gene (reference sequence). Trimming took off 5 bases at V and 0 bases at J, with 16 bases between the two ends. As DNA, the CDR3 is TGTGCCAGCAGTCCCAGCCCAGATGGGGCTAACTATGGCTACACCTTC. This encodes CASSPSPDGANYGYTF.

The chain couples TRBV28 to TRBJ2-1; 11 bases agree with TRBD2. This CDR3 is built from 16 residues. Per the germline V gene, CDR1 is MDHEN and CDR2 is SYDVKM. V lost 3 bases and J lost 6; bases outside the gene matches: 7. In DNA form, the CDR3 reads TGTGCCAGCAGTTTTTCGGCTAGCGGGGGGTTCAATGAGCAGTTCTTC. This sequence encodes CASSFSASGGFNEQFF.

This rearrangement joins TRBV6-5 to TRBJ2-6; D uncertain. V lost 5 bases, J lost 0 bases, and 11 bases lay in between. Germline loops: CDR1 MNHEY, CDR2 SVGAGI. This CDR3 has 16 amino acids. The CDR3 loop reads CASSRTSSSGANVLTF. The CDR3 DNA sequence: TGTGCCAGCAGTCGCACGTCATCCTCTGGGGCCAACGTCCTGACTTTC.